The rows below give T cell receptor beta chains drawn from one sample of a study of blood T cells in healthy people across ages. MiXCR, applied by TCRdb to the 5' RACE reads, yields one record per CDR3 protein. The profile shows about 1,500,000 distinct CDR3 sequences, 40% to 50% of them singletons. Input material: blood. The receptors here all came from a young woman in good health. CDR3s include the opening cysteine and the closing phenylalanine or tryptophan. Each record gives: clone size, D gene, V gene, J gene, CDR3 protein, CDR3 DNA. The D gene is left open where the match is weak. Size tells how often a clone was seen (once, few, many) or the class of an expanded clone, and some rows leave it out.

NA	NA	TRBV7-2	TRBJ2-5	CASSLGGSLRETQYF	TGTGCCAGCAGCTTAGGGGGCTCTTTGAGGGAGACCCAGTACTTC
NA	NA	TRBV4-1	TRBJ2-3	CASSQEARADTQYF	TGCGCCAGCAGCCAAGAGGCCAGGGCAGATACGCAGTATTTT
NA	TRBD2	TRBV3-1	TRBJ2-7	CASSPSAGGHSYEQYF	TGTGCCAGCAGCCCTTCAGCGGGGGGCCATTCCTACGAGCAGTACTTC
NA	NA	TRBV5-1	TRBJ1-5	CASSRSGNQPQHF	TGCGCCAGCAGCCGATCGGGCAATCAGCCCCAGCATTTT
NA	NA	TRBV7-9	TRBJ2-7	CASSQLLGFSTYEQYF	TGTGCCAGCAGCCAACTACTAGGTTTTTCCACCTACGAGCAGTACTTC
once	NA	TRBV6-6	TRBJ2-3	CASTDGGFTDTQYF	TGTGCCAGCACCGACGGGGGATTCACAGATACGCAGTATTTT
few	TRBD2	TRBV7-9	TRBJ2-1	CASSLMAGGVGEQFF	TGTGCCAGCAGCTTAATGGCGGGAGGGGTCGGTGAGCAGTTCTTC
few	NA	TRBV7-2	TRBJ1-6	CASSQERQALDNSPLHF	TGTGCCAGCAGCCAGGAGAGACAGGCTTTAGATAATTCACCCCTCCACTTT
NA	NA	TRBV3-1	TRBJ2-7	CASSQFTYEQYF	TGTGCCAGCAGCCAGTTCACCTACGAGCAGTACTTC
NA	NA	TRBV27	TRBJ1-4	CASSVGMGGEKLFF	TGTGCCAGCAGTGTAGGGATGGGGGGGGAAAAACTGTTTTTT
few	NA	TRBV28	TRBJ2-5	CASKSPGVQETQYF	TGTGCCAGCAAGTCCCCAGGGGTTCAAGAGACCCAGTACTTC
NA	NA	TRBV7-9	TRBJ1-2	CAGSSQDGYTF	TGTGCCGGCAGCTCGCAGGATGGCTACACCTTC
NA	TRBD2	TRBV25-1	TRBJ2-3	CASSDSGLAGEDTQYF	TGTGCCAGCAGTGATTCCGGACTAGCGGGGGAGGATACGCAGTATTTT
NA	NA	TRBV20-1	TRBJ1-1	CSAAQGGVTEAFF	TGCAGTGCTGCGCAGGGCGGGGTCACTGAAGCTTTCTTT
NA	NA	TRBV5-6	TRBJ1-5	CASSSLGSLGQPQHF	TGTGCCAGCAGCTCATTAGGGTCACTAGGGCAGCCCCAGCATTTT
NA	TRBD2	TRBV10-3	TRBJ2-7	CAISEGLAGGPLYEQYF	TGTGCCATCAGTGAGGGGCTAGCGGGAGGGCCCCTCTACGAGCAGTACTTC
many	NA	TRBV29-1	TRBJ2-3	CSAQGGTDTQYF	TGCAGCGCCCAAGGCGGCACAGATACGCAGTATTTT
few	TRBD2	TRBV29-1	TRBJ2-1	CSVDSLAGGPGYNEQFF	TGCAGCGTTGATTCGCTAGCGGGAGGGCCGGGGTACAATGAGCAGTTCTTC
NA	TRBD1	TRBV5-1	TRBJ2-5	CASSGRGLPQETQYF	TGCGCCAGCAGCGGCAGGGGGCTACCTCAAGAGACCCAGTACTTC
NA	TRBD2	TRBV3-1	TRBJ2-5	CASSQVPRLARRETQYF	TGTGCCAGCAGCCAAGTTCCCCGACTAGCCCGGAGGGAGACCCAGTACTTC
few	NA	TRBV13	TRBJ2-5	CASSRTVAEETQYF	TGTGCCAGCAGCCGTACGGTAGCGGAAGAGACCCAGTACTTC
few	TRBD2	TRBV3-1	TRBJ2-1	CASSKGLAGGPNNEQFF	TGTGCCAGCAGCAAAGGACTAGCGGGAGGGCCCAACAATGAGCAGTTCTTC
NA	NA	TRBV20-1	TRBJ2-6	CSARDTRGASGANVLTF	TGCAGTGCTAGAGATACGAGAGGAGCTTCTGGGGCCAACGTCCTGACTTTC
few	TRBD2	TRBV20-1	TRBJ2-1	CSARDRLAGGPASSYNEQFF	TGCAGTGCTAGAGATCGCCTAGCGGGAGGGCCCGCCAGCTCCTACAATGAGCAGTTCTTC
NA	TRBD1	TRBV12-3/TRBV12-4	TRBJ1-4	CASSPGQGPRTNEKLFF	TGTGCCAGCAGCCCCGGACAGGGCCCTAGGACTAATGAAAAACTGTTTTTT
NA	NA	TRBV4-1	TRBJ2-1	CASSQESLQQFF	TGCGCCAGCAGCCAAGAATCCCTGCAGCAGTTCTTC
few	NA	TRBV9	TRBJ2-1	CASSVGGDHNEQFF	TGTGCCAGCAGCGTAGGCGGGGACCACAATGAGCAGTTCTTC
NA	TRBD2	TRBV10-3	TRBJ2-2	CAISGSIAGGPLATGELFF	TGTGCCATCAGTGGATCCATAGCGGGGGGGCCTCTCGCGACCGGGGAGCTGTTTTTT
NA	TRBD2	TRBV7-2	TRBJ2-7	CASSLWTGTSGSDEQYF	TGTGCCAGCAGCCTGTGGACCGGGACTAGCGGGAGTGATGAGCAGTACTTC
NA	TRBD1	TRBV11-2	TRBJ2-4	CASSLGSGGRNIQYF	TGTGCCAGCAGCTTAGGGTCAGGGGGTAGGAACATTCAGTACTTC
NA	NA	TRBV20-1	TRBJ1-2	CSASIRGYGYTF	TGCAGTGCTTCGATCAGGGGCTATGGCTACACCTTC
NA	NA	TRBV6-5	TRBJ2-6	CASRRTSTGANVLTF	TGTGCCAGCAGACGGACCTCCACTGGGGCCAACGTCCTGACTTTC
many	TRBD2	TRBV29-1	TRBJ2-1	CSLGLGAHEQFF	TGCAGCCTAGGACTAGGTGCGCATGAGCAGTTCTTC
few	NA	TRBV20-1	TRBJ2-2	CSAPPGSGTGELFF	TGCAGTGCCCCCCCGGGGTCGGGCACCGGGGAGCTGTTTTTT
few	TRBD1	TRBV18	TRBJ1-1	CASSRNTGGTEAFF	TGTGCCAGCTCCCGGAATACAGGGGGGACTGAAGCTTTCTTT
NA	NA	TRBV10-3	TRBJ2-1	CAIRQDIGSYNEQFF	TGTGCCATCAGACAAGATATCGGCTCCTACAATGAGCAGTTCTTC
NA	NA	TRBV20-1	TRBJ1-6	CSATPQGWNSPLHF	TGCAGTGCCACACCGCAGGGGTGGAATTCACCCCTCCACTTT
NA	NA	TRBV24-1	TRBJ2-1	CATSPGSKYNEQFF	TGTGCCACCAGTCCCGGGTCAAAATACAATGAGCAGTTCTTC
NA	NA	TRBV6-5	TRBJ1-6	CASSYMAPANSPLHF	TGTGCCAGCAGTTATATGGCGCCGGCCAATTCACCCCTCCACTTT
NA	NA	TRBV10-3	TRBJ1-2	CAIRRQNYRYTF	TGTGCCATCAGGAGGCAAAACTATCGCTACACCTTC
once	TRBD1	TRBV7-2	TRBJ1-1	CASSLRGTANTEAFF	TGTGCCAGCAGCTTAAGGGGGACAGCGAACACTGAAGCTTTCTTT
NA	NA	TRBV4-1	TRBJ1-5	CASSQDSGLTGRHF	TGCGCCAGCAGCCAAGATTCCGGGTTGACCGGCAGGCATTTT